The clone carrying this TCR beta chain was observed once. The antigen is not known. Libraries were prepared by immunoSEQ multiplex PCR; TCRdb keeps only in-frame clonotypes and omits some of them. The sample consists of under 120,000 clones, around 94% of them appearing once. This specimen belongs to a study of T cell responses to AZD1222 COVID-19 vaccine. Study-level information: It was second doses at about 4 or about 12 weeks that were pooled.

In germline, CDR1 is SQVTM, CDR2 ANQGSEA. The J segment lost 2 bases and the V segment lost 3 bases, leaving 3 bases of the junction unmatched. CDR3 length: 14 amino acids. General study findings and limits: Baseline seropositivity characterized only a handful of AZD1222 recipients. Spike-specific TCR breadth and depth rose after two AZD1222 doses. Most donors were white British and more were female, and clonal diversity was possibly underestimated.

The genes are TRBV29-1 and TRBJ2-2; 7 positions agree with TRBD1. Sequences were derived from peripheral blood, sampled on day 0 of AZD1222 vaccination. The receptor was isolated from an adult in good health. This CDR3 is CSVERGGNTGELFF. CDR3 in DNA: TGCAGCGTTGAGAGAGGGGGCAACACCGGGGAGCTGTTTTTT.